These T cell receptor beta chains were read from a single sample in a study of identical twins. TCRdb called the 5' RACE reads again in MiXCR, with one record for every CDR3 protein. Among 350,000 to 450,000 distinct CDR3 sequences listed, around 20% were seen once. Sequenced: naive T cells sorted from blood. These receptors were taken from a man aged 50-60 years in good health. The CDR3 runs from the conserved cysteine through the conserved F or W. The order of the fields is clone size, D gene, V gene, J gene, CDR3 DNA, CDR3 protein. A D gene is named only where the DNA matches it firmly. Size is omitted from some rows. Given values are once, few, many or a class for expanded clones.

many	TRBD1	TRBV14	TRBJ1-6	TGTGCCAGCAGTTGGACAGGGAGATCCCTCCACTTT	CASSWTGRSLHF
many	.	TRBV5-1	TRBJ2-1	TGCGCCAGCCAACCCCCGGGACTTTCCATTTACAATGAGCAGTTCTTC	CASQPPGLSIYNEQFF
.	.	TRBV20-1	TRBJ2-1	TGCAGTGCTAGAGATTACACAACCGCTTTACCTGAGCAGTTCTTC	CSARDYTTALPEQFF
once	.	TRBV28	TRBJ2-7	TGTGCCAGCAGTAGCAGGGTTTTCAACGAGCAGTACTTC	CASSSRVFNEQYF
.	TRBD1	TRBV20-1	TRBJ1-5	TGCAGTGCTCGCGGGGGGACAGGTCAGCCCCAGCATTTT	CSARGGTGQPQHF
many	.	TRBV4-1	TRBJ1-1	TGCGCCAGCAGCCAAGTGGGACAACGGACTGAAGCTTTCTTT	CASSQVGQRTEAFF
many	.	TRBV7-2	TRBJ2-1	TGTGCCAGCAGCTCCCTAGGGGGTGAGCAGTTCTTC	CASSSLGGEQFF
.	.	TRBV27	TRBJ2-2	TGTGCCAGCAGTCCGCAGGGAGGTCCCGGGGAGCTGTTTTTT	CASSPQGGPGELFF
.	.	TRBV5-5	TRBJ2-7	TGTGCCAGCAGCTTAGTAGGGTCGCCTATTACCTACGAGCAGTACTTC	CASSLVGSPITYEQYF
.	.	TRBV12-3/TRBV12-4	TRBJ2-5	TGTGCCAGCAGTTTTTATAGTCGAGAGACCCAGTACTTC	CASSFYSRETQYF
.	TRBD1	TRBV20-1	TRBJ2-1	TGCAGTGCTAGGGATACAGGGGACAATGAGCAGTTCTTC	CSARDTGDNEQFF
many	.	TRBV10-3	TRBJ2-3	TGTGCCATCAGTGAGTCGTGGTCGGTTCAGACAGATACGCAGTATTTT	CAISESWSVQTDTQYF
many	.	TRBV4-3	TRBJ2-7	TGCGCCAGCAGCCAAGATTTAGGACTTCTCTACGAGCAGTACTTC	CASSQDLGLLYEQYF
many	.	TRBV6-5	TRBJ1-2	TGTGCCAGCAGTTTGGGGGGCGAGGGCTACACCTTC	CASSLGGEGYTF
many	.	TRBV12-3/TRBV12-4	TRBJ1-4	TGTGCCAGCAGTTTAGGAGGAGAAAAACTGTTTTTT	CASSLGGEKLFF
.	.	TRBV7-2	TRBJ1-2	TGTGCCAGCAGCTCCGGGACTGTCGCGTCTGGCTACACCTTC	CASSSGTVASGYTF
few	.	TRBV9	TRBJ1-1	TGTGCCAGCAGCGTAGAGAGGAACACTGAAGCTTTCTTT	CASSVERNTEAFF
.	TRBD2	TRBV27	TRBJ2-7	TGTGCCAGCAGTTTAGGGCTAGCGGGAAATAACGAGCAGTACTTC	CASSLGLAGNNEQYF
.	.	TRBV5-1	TRBJ1-1	TGCGCCAGCAGCTTATCCCTTAGAAGCACTGAAGCTTTCTTT	CASSLSLRSTEAFF
.	.	TRBV12-3/TRBV12-4	TRBJ2-5	TGTGCCAGCAACACCCTTGGGGCCTTTCAAGAGACCCAGTACTTC	CASNTLGAFQETQYF
.	.	TRBV20-1	TRBJ1-1	TGCAGCGACCTAGGGAGGGGAAAAACTGAAGCTTTCTTT	CSDLGRGKTEAFF
.	TRBD1	TRBV7-9	TRBJ2-2	TGTGCCAGCAGCCTACAGGGGGCTGGAGGCGGGGAGCTGTTTTTT	CASSLQGAGGGELFF
many	TRBD2	TRBV10-3	TRBJ2-1	TGTGCCATCAGGGGACTAGCGGACTACAATGAGCAGTTCTTC	CAIRGLADYNEQFF
many	.	TRBV6-1	TRBJ2-5	TGTGCCAGCAGTGAACTGCCCACACCCAAAGAGACCCAGTACTTC	CASSELPTPKETQYF
.	.	TRBV11-2	TRBJ2-3	TGTGCCAGCAGCCTCAGGGACTCAGATACGCAGTATTTT	CASSLRDSDTQYF
many	TRBD2	TRBV20-1	TRBJ2-3	TGCAGTGCTAGAGGGGGACTAGCGGGGGGGAGCACAGATACGCAGTATTTT	CSARGGLAGGSTDTQYF
.	.	TRBV28	TRBJ2-7	TGTGCCAGCAGGCTCGCCGGGACAAACGCATACGAGCAGTACTTC	CASRLAGTNAYEQYF
few	.	TRBV4-3	TRBJ1-6	TGCGCCAGCAGCCAAGTAGTGTACAGTGGCAATTCACCCCTCCACTTT	CASSQVVYSGNSPLHF
many	.	TRBV6-5	TRBJ2-7	TGTGCCAGCAGTTATGCGGGGGCAAGGATCTACGAGCAGTACTTC	CASSYAGARIYEQYF
.	TRBD2	TRBV11-3	TRBJ2-1	TGTGCCAGCAGTTTTACTAGCGGGAGCTCCTACAATGAGCAGTTCTTC	CASSFTSGSSYNEQFF
many	.	TRBV4-1	TRBJ2-7	TGCGCCAGCAGCCAAGACGGACACCCCAATGACGAGCAGTACTTC	CASSQDGHPNDEQYF
.	TRBD2	TRBV27	TRBJ2-1	TGTGCCAGCAGTTTATTGGGCGGGAGTAAGTACAATGAGCAGTTCTTC	CASSLLGGSKYNEQFF
.	.	TRBV12-3/TRBV12-4	TRBJ2-3	TGTGCCAGCAGTTTAGGCAGGGGAGTGACAGATACGCAGTATTTT	CASSLGRGVTDTQYF
many	.	TRBV12-3/TRBV12-4	TRBJ1-1	TGTGCCAGCAGTTTAATAATGAACACTGAAGCTTTCTTT	CASSLIMNTEAFF